The subject of this entry is one T cell receptor (beta chain). Its antigen is currently not known. Base qualities are not recorded, but no much larger clone differs from it by a single base. This specimen belongs to a study of brain metastases from non-small cell lung cancer (dated by TCRdb to between 2018 and 2021). General notes on the study: The study profiled the immune microenvironment of paired resected primary tumors and brain metastases taken from patients with non-small-cell lung cancer. Beyond this particular receptor, the publication reports: Compared with the matched primary tumors, T-cell clones appeared to be expanded in more than 50% of brain metastases. TCR repertoires were found to be largely shared between paired brain metastases and primary tumors, although sparse T-cell densities were observed in the brain metastases. T-cell infiltration was lower in brain metastases than in primary tumors (P < 0.001).

The cohort was made up of almost 40 patients with surgically resected non-small-cell lung cancer, each of whom had both a primary tumor specimen and a brain metastasis specimen. Tumor specimens were archival formalin-fixed, paraffin-embedded tissues. Library generation was performed with the immunoSEQ multiplex PCR assay. Sequencing of the T-cell receptor beta chain repertoire was carried out together with a 770-gene immune expression panel. Not all clones reach the TCRdb copy of this immuneACCESS table, which keeps in-frame sequences only. Checked studies attribute under half of the gap to unresolved V genes and leave the rest unexplained. The sample includes more than 7,500 clones, with just under 85% observed a single time. The top ten clones comprise about 4.3% of the sample. The CDR3 runs 14 residues from the cysteine to the phenylalanine. Only the CDR3 DNA stays, 42 bases, in frame from base 1. CDR1 GTSNPN and CDR2 SVGIG were looked up in the germline V gene (reference sequence). The V and J ends are trimmed by 2 bases and 6 bases, leaving 16 bases between them.

The sequencing sample was made of primary lung tumor tissue. The cell subset or site label of this sample denotes: primary lung tumor paired with brain metastasis. The rearranged chain carries TRBV30 and TRBJ1-1; possibly the D gene is TRBD1, per 5 matching bases. The receptor was isolated from a donor aged 40 or over with non-small cell lung cancer. At the DNA level, the sequence is TGTGCCTGGAGTACGGGGGTTCTCACCTCTGAAGCTTTCTTT. Translated, this gives CAWSTGVLTSEAFF.